This T cell receptor beta chain was recorded in a study of OX40 agonist ivuxolimab in advanced cancers. The study in broad terms: Ivuxolimab, which targeted the costimulatory receptor OX40 (CD134), was an agonistic, fully human IgG2 monoclonal antibody. The dose-escalation cohort was around 84% male with a mean age of 60 years, ranging from about 20 to 80. Peripheral TCRbeta sequencing was intended to test whether TCR sequence diversity was altered and clonal T-cell expansion was caused by ivuxolimab. Patients were allowed to have had prior anti-PD-1, anti-PD-L1 or anti-CTLA-4 therapy, and around 43% of the dose-escalation patients had been treated with checkpoint inhibitors. Partial responses occurred in three dose-escalation patients, of whom one had hepatocellular carcinoma and two had cutaneous melanoma. Among the roughly 50 dose-escalation patients, about 19 had hepatocellular carcinoma, 15 or so melanoma, 9 renal cell carcinoma and 9 head and neck cancer. The paper covers the monotherapy dose-escalation part of the phase I ivuxolimab trial, which included N of about 50 patients. Intravenous ivuxolimab was administered to patients every 2 weeks at six dose levels: 0.01, 0.1, 0.3, 1.5, 3 and 10 mg/kg.

This clone is labeled medium-sized (0.01 to 0.1%). Its antigen is not yet known. Base-call qualities are not available, and no considerably larger clone is one nucleotide away. The trial excluded patients who had a history of autoimmune disease or were on systemic immunosuppression. Peripheral blood for TCR sequencing was collected from all dose cohorts at baseline, on cycle 4 day 1, and on cycle 7 day 1. The samples were taken from a phase I, first-in-human, multicenter, open-label dose-escalation trial of ivuxolimab. Adults with locally advanced or metastatic head and neck squamous cell, hepatocellular, melanoma or renal cell carcinoma were enrolled in the trial. Before TCR sequencing, CD4+ T cells and CD8+ T cells were sorted from peripheral blood as separate populations. The study at large found these results: Which antigens the clonally expanded peripheral T cells were specific for was not determined. After ivuxolimab, expanded clones were on average more numerous among CD8+ T cells than among CD4+ T cells. Low levels of normalized T-cell clonal expansion were also shown by some nonresponding patients. In partial responders in the 0.1-3.0 mg/kg groups, normalized peripheral clonal expansion was found to be among the lowest, especially among CD8+ T cells. At doses of 0.1 to 3.0 mg/kg, clonal expansion of both CD4+ and CD8+ blood T cells was observed from baseline to week 6.

Looking up the germline V gene (reference sequence) yields CDR1 LNHDA and CDR2 SQIVND. The CDR3 runs 11 amino acids, cysteine and phenylalanine included. The kept DNA is CDR3 alone, 33 bases in frame from the first base. The trim is 6 bases for V and 6 bases for J, with a gap of 9 bases between the germline ends. Genomic DNA was extracted from sorted cells for sequencing of the TCRbeta CDR3 region. The immunoSEQ Assay was used for sequencing of TCRbeta CDR3 regions. As stored in TCRdb, this immuneACCESS dataset retains in-frame rearrangements with V and J assigned. A fraction of the clones does not appear; measured against another copy, unresolved V genes explain less than half of the discrepancy, and the remainder lacks a known reason. The sample table shows approximately 46,000 clones, and about 74% are seen once. Of the sample, approximately 2.6% falls within the top ten clones.

The TCR was taken from an adult with an advanced solid tumor such as melanoma, head and neck, liver or kidney cancer. The chain couples TRBV19 to TRBJ2-7; the D segment could be TRBD2, given 6 matching bases. The sequenced sample was CD4+ or CD8+ T cells sorted from blood, obtained in a trial of the OX40 agonist ivuxolimab. The CDR3 protein sequence reads: CASRAGSEQYF. Read as DNA, the sequence is TGTGCCAGTAGGGCGGGGAGCGAGCAGTACTTC.